These 15 T cell receptor beta chains share one sample of origin, sequenced in a study of T-cell reconstitution after alpha-beta-depleted transplantation in children. Unique molecular identifiers were used in preparing the TCRbeta library. MiXCR, applied by TCRdb to the PCR reads, yields one record per CDR3 protein. The data show some 200,000 distinct CDR3 sequences, roughly 8.1% seen once. The material sequenced was PBMCs, mostly from graft donor cells, taken 360 days after TCRalphabeta/CD19-depleted stem cell transplant. The source is a male patient aged 2 to 9 who had a stem cell transplant for acute myeloid leukemia, so the T cells may come from the graft donor.

The rearrangement uses TRBV7-8 and TRBJ2-5, with no clear D. This CDR3 spans 12 amino acids. CDR1 is SGHVS and CDR2 is FQNEAQ in the germline V gene. The V end was cut by 6 bases, the J end by 2 bases, with 7 bases between. CDR3 amino acids: CASSRLQETQYF. Here the CDR3 DNA reads TGTGCCAGCAGTCGCCTGCAAGAGACCCAGTACTTC.

The DNA for the CDR3 is TGTGCCAGCAGTTTCATTGACACCGGGGAGCTGTTTTTT. It specifies CASSFIDTGELFF. The chain has TRBV12-3 or TRBV12-4 and TRBJ2-2; D is unresolved. Trimming took 3 bases from V and 3 from J, leaving 5 bases between them. The CDR3 is made up of 13 amino acids.

The chain is built from TRBV5-5 and TRBJ2-7; D unresolved. V gave up 0 bases and J gave up 6 bases, with 19 bases separating them. Germline values: CDR1 SGHKS, CDR2 YYEKEE (reference sequence). The CDR3 loop spans 16 amino acids. Here the CDR3 reads CASSLEGPQQLGEQYV. The CDR3 DNA reads TGTGCCAGCAGCTTGGAAGGTCCCCAGCAACTCGGCGAGCAGTACGTC.

At least ten counts were recorded for this clonotype. The chain couples TRBV12-3 or TRBV12-4 to TRBJ2-5; no firm D call. The CDR3 runs 13 residues. V was trimmed by 3 bases and J by 0 bases, leaving 5 bases between them. CDR3 region: CASSLSHQETQYF. DNA of the CDR3: TGTGCCAGCAGTTTGTCTCACCAAGAGACCCAGTACTTC.

This clonotype showed up many times. V is TRBV20-1 and J is TRBJ2-5; no firm D call. CDR3 length: 13 amino acids. Germline assignment: CDR1 DFQATT and CDR2 SNEGSKA (reference sequence). V was shortened by 1 base and J by 4 bases, with 10 bases between the two germline ends. CDR3 in DNA: TGCAGTGCTAGAGGCGGCGCCCCAGAGACCCAGTACTTC. The encoded protein is CSARGGAPETQYF.

The V call is TRBV3-1, the J call TRBJ2-4; TRBD1 is a possible D gene (6 bases). Trimming took 3 bases from V and 5 from J, leaving 11 bases between them. CDR3 length equals 14 residues. Germline V CDR1 and CDR2: LGHDT, YNNKEL (reference sequence). The CDR3 bases are TGTGCCAGCAGCCACTTGGACAGCCAAAACATTCAGTACTTC. The encoded protein is CASSHLDSQNIQYF.

The chain combines TRBV12-3 or TRBV12-4 with TRBJ1-1; maybe TRBD1 (5 bases). The V gene lost 6 bases and the J gene lost 1 base, with 24 bases spanning the gap. CDR3 length: 18 amino acids. The CDR3 sequence is CASRTSRDRRSQNTEAFF. The CDR3 nucleotides are TGTGCCAGCAGAACTAGCCGGGACCGACGTTCTCAGAACACTGAAGCTTTCTTT.

The table lists this clonotype with many counts. The chain is built from TRBV15 and TRBJ2-7; D may be TRBD2 (6 bases). Trimming pared 4 bases from V and 3 bases from J, leaving 13 bases between. This CDR3 spans 14 amino acids. CDR1 and CDR2 (germline): LNHNV, YYDKDF (reference sequence). The CDR3 nucleotides read TGTGCCACCAGCAAACTGGACGGGGGCTACGAGCAGTACTTC. Translation: CATSKLDGGYEQYF.

This clonotype was recorded many times. The chain uses TRBV9 and TRBJ2-3, with D unclear. In germline, CDR1 is SGDLS, CDR2 YYNGEE. V gave up 3 bases and J gave up 7 bases, with 12 bases separating them. The CDR3 runs to 13 residues. The CDR3 DNA sequence: TGTGCCAGCAGCGCGAATACTGGGTATACGCAGTATTTT. It specifies CASSANTGYTQYF.

This clonotype was seen many times. This chain links TRBV10-2 with TRBJ2-3; 13 nucleotides line up with TRBD2. This CDR3 has 18 residues. Germline lookup yields CDR1 WSHSY and CDR2 SAAADI. After removal of 0 bases from V and 1 base from J, the junction contained 4 bases not matched to a gene. The CDR3: CASSESVTSGGRTDTQYF. For the CDR3, the DNA is TGCGCCAGCAGTGAGTCGGTGACTAGCGGGGGGCGCACAGATACGCAGTATTTT.

In regard to this clonotype: Because the CDR3 is missing its conserved closing phenylalanine or tryptophan, this is likely a read error. The chain uses TRBV29-1 and TRBJ2-7, with TRBD2 as a possible D gene (5 bases). V dropped 4 bases and J dropped 3 bases, with 13 bases sitting between them. The CDR3 covers 13 residues. CDR1 is SQVTM, CDR2 ANQGSEA, per germline. The CDR3 here is CSVVPAGVYEQYL. The CDR3 nucleotides are TGCAGCGTTGTCCCGGCGGGCGTCTACGAGCAGTACTTG.

This clonotype was counted at least ten times. The chain carries TRBV11-3 and TRBJ2-1; D gene uncertain. V shed 1 base and J shed 9 bases, with 10 bases lying between them. Germline lookup yields CDR1 SGHNT and CDR2 YENEEA. The CDR3 sequence is 13 residues long. This CDR3 reads CASSLGAESEQFF. The CDR3 nucleotides are TGTGCCAGCAGCTTAGGTGCCGAATCTGAGCAGTTCTTC.

This clonotype was counted at least ten times. The chain uses TRBV5-1 and TRBJ2-7; possible D gene TRBD2, 6 bases. This CDR3 contains 15 residues. The germline V gene encodes CDR1 SGHRS and CDR2 YFSETQ. The V gene lost 4 bases and the J gene lost 3 bases, with 17 bases spanning the gap. The CDR3 spells CASSTSGTPIYEQYF. For the CDR3, the DNA is TGCGCCAGCAGCACATCAGGGACTCCTATCTACGAGCAGTACTTC.

In nucleotides, the CDR3 is TGTGCCAGCAGTTTTCCCCGGAACACCGGGGAGCTGTTTTTT. This sequence encodes CASSFPRNTGELFF. The rearrangement joins TRBV12-3 or TRBV12-4 to TRBJ2-2; no clear D gene. The CDR3 has 14 residues. The V end was cut by 3 bases, the J end by 1 base, with 6 bases between.

The chain links TRBV3-1 to TRBJ2-3; 8 bases line up with TRBD2. From germline, CDR1 is LGHDT and CDR2 YNNKEL (reference sequence). With V trimmed by 4 bases and J by 0 bases, 9 bases remained unmatched. The CDR3 is 17 amino acids. The CDR3 spells CASSRPTAGASTDTQYF. The CDR3 bases are TGTGCCAGCAGCCGTCCAACAGCGGGAGCGAGCACAGATACGCAGTATTTT.